What follows is one T cell receptor beta chain and its context. This specimen comes from a study of blood T cells in healthy people across ages. Study-level background: The capture of about one barcoded beta molecule per two T cells was achieved by template switching.

Germline-derived CDR1 and CDR2 are SGHVS and FNYEAQ. The CDR3 consists of 14 residues. The V and J ends lost 3 bases and 7 bases respectively, with 10 bases between them. Healthy individuals of Caucasian origin from Russia, aged about 6 to 100, served as donors. A second PCR, run for roughly 7 to 12 cycles, used a sample-barcoded 5' primer plus a J-beta primer mix. A single record per CDR3 protein comes from TCRdb applying MiXCR to the 5' RACE reads. The table shows some 1.4 million distinct CDR3 sequences, with 42% occurring only once. Sequencing input: blood. V is TRBV7-6 and J is TRBJ1-6; TRBD1 is a possible D gene (6 bases). This clonotype was sampled from a woman between 18 and 29 years old in good health. This CDR3 reads CASSFKTGNSPLHF. The CDR3 nucleotides read TGTGCCAGCAGCTTTAAGACAGGAAATTCACCCCTCCACTTT.